This T cell receptor (beta chain) stems from a study of blood T cell repertoires in COVID-19 (dated by TCRdb to about 2020). Concerning the study at large: Samples from collaborators originated in the United States, Italy and Spain and spanned both the acute and convalescent phases of COVID-19. The material from the prospective study consisted of cDNA or gDNA derived from T cells, B-cell-depleted T cells, or PBMCs. The dataset comprised deeply sampled blood TCRbeta repertoires from subjects exposed to, actively infected with, or recovered from COVID-19. The repertoires were released in a freely available public database meant as a resource for research on the immune response to SARS-CoV-2. The samples were drawn from the first 160 participants of the ongoing ImmuneRACE study and from roughly 1,300 subjects provided by 6 global collaborators. A de-identified subject ID, COVID-19 status, age in years and sex were almost always included in the sample metadata. HLA class I and class II types, where available, came from metadata supplied by the sample provider rather than from assay-based typing.

With respect to this clone: The antigen it recognizes is unknown. The record has no base qualities; no much larger clone is one base away.

Points the paper makes about the study in general: The amount of clinical and demographic metadata varied by source and participant and was provided uncurated.

The immunoSEQ Assay, a bias-controlled multiplex PCR, was used to amplify TCRbeta CDR3 regions from genomic DNA. As for the original processing: Within the assay, amplification of reference gene primers was used to estimate how many nucleated cells each sample contained. To quantify the absolute abundance of each unique TCRbeta CDR3 rearrangement, sequence reads were collapsed and filtered. For each sample, productive Simpson clonality was calculated by taking the square root of Simpson's diversity index across productive rearrangements. TCRdb mirrors the immuneACCESS table, restricted to in-frame sequences. Some clones are absent from its copies; in checked studies, under half trace to an unresolved V gene, and the reason for the others is unknown. V, J and clone size were drawn from that table, and D and trimming were deduced from the DNA. This sample has 220,000 or so clones in its table, and about 85% of those were observed once. The top ten clones comprise roughly 2.8% of the sample.

Samples from volunteer blood donors who had recovered from COVID-19 were contributed by a second Seattle source. Each collaborating institution followed its own protocols to collect whole blood in K2EDTA tubes. For TCRbeta analysis, collaborators shipped samples as frozen whole blood, isolated PBMCs, or DNA extracted from either of those sample types. The CDR3 numbers 14 residues from cysteine through phenylalanine. The kept DNA is CDR3 alone, 42 bases in frame from the first base. CDR1 SGDLS and CDR2 YYNGEE were looked up in the germline V gene. V is reduced by 2 bases and J by 4 bases, leaving a spacing of 12 bases between them.

What was sequenced was peripheral blood. The chain couples TRBV9 to TRBJ1-2, with TRBD1 tentatively as D gene (5 bases match). The sequence came from a man aged 50 to 60 who had recovered from COVID-19. The CDR3 loop reads CASSVTERPYGYTF. The nucleotides read TGTGCCAGCAGCGTGACAGAACGCCCCTATGGCTACACCTTC.